This T cell receptor (beta chain) was documented in a study of blood T cell repertoires in COVID-19. Across the study: Collection of acute and convalescent COVID-19 samples took place in the United States, Italy and Spain. Sources were T cells, B-cell-depleted T cells, or PBMCs; the material itself was cDNA or gDNA.

A single count supports this clone. Per the original methods: How many nucleated cells were present was estimated from reference gene primer amplification. Clones were sequenced by immunoSEQ multiplex PCR, and TCRdb holds only the in-frame ones, with some missing. The DNA gave D and trimming, while V, J and clone size come from that table. The data hold tens of thousands of clones, with 81% observed a single time. The CDR3 has 14 amino acids. The V gene's germline CDR1 is SGHTA and CDR2 FQGNSA. Trimming cost V 3 bases and J 0 bases, with 9 bases left between them. The chain has TRBV7-2 and TRBJ2-7; D remains ambiguous. The receptor was isolated from an elderly man with COVID-19, enrolled during active disease. Sequencing input: peripheral blood. CDR3 bases: TGTGCCAGCAGCTTCGGCCAGGTCTCCTACGAGCAGTACTTC. This codes for CASSFGQVSYEQYF.